Shown below are 32 T cell receptor beta chains from a single sample sequenced in a study of control samples from healthy donors and cancer patients (dated by TCRdb to 2019 to 2021). The library relied on the immunoSEQ multiplex PCR assay. TCRdb took over this immuneACCESS table, retaining in-frame rearrangements with V and J assigned. Such tables are incomplete; in checked studies, under half of the missing clones stem from an unresolved V gene, and the remainder is unexplained. For this sample the table gives 82,000 or so clones, of which about 93% were detected only once. Around 5% of the sample lies in the top ten. Sample: blood. These receptor sequences come from a woman between 18 and 29 years old in good health.

V is TRBV29-1 and J is TRBJ2-2; possibly TRBD1 for D (7 bases). Germline-derived CDR1 and CDR2 are SQVTM and ANQGSEA. The CDR3 extends over 14 amino acids. The ends were cut back, 3 bases at V and 3 bases at J, with 11 bases in the middle. The CDR3 nucleotides read TGCAGCGTTGACACAGGGGAGGACACCGGGGAGCTGTTTTTT. Its protein is CSVDTGEDTGELFF.

V gene TRBV2 combines with J gene TRBJ2-7; 8 bases are a match to TRBD1. The germline CDR1 and CDR2 sequences are SNHLY and FYNNEI. CDR3 length: 13 residues. The V gene end was trimmed by 4 bases and the J gene end by 4 bases; junction bases not matched to a gene: 3. This CDR3 reads CASSVNRGYEQYF. Written as DNA, the CDR3 is TGTGCCAGCAGTGTGAACAGGGGGTACGAGCAGTACTTC.

The chain employs TRBV19 and TRBJ2-1; the match to TRBD2 covers 9 bases. V trimming: 7 bases; J trimming: 3 bases; junction bases outside the gene matches: 7. Per the germline V gene, CDR1 is LNHDA and CDR2 is SQIVND (reference sequence). CDR3 length: 15 residues. The CDR3 spells CASTSSGGHYNEQFF. In DNA, the CDR3 is TGTGCCAGTACCTCCAGCGGGGGGCACTACAATGAGCAGTTCTTC.

This chain connects TRBV7-9 to TRBJ2-7; either TRBD1 or TRBD2 may supply D (5 bases each). Germline values: CDR1 SEHNR, CDR2 FQNEAQ (reference sequence). The V and J ends lost 7 bases and 7 bases respectively, with 26 bases between them. The CDR3 is 16 residues long. The CDR3 here is CASTLGARGTLGEQYF. CDR3 DNA sequence: TGTGCCAGCACCCTCGGGGCTAGGGGAACCCTAGGGGAGCAGTACTTC.

J is TRBJ2-1 and V is TRBV24-1; no definite D call. Germline values: CDR1 KGHDR, CDR2 SFDVKD. CDR3 length equals 14 residues. Deletions cut 2 bases from V and 7 bases from J, with 11 bases between. The CDR3 protein is CATSDYRRANEQFF. The CDR3 nucleotides read TGTGCCACCAGTGATTATCGTAGGGCAAATGAGCAGTTCTTC.

The genes are TRBV29-1 and TRBJ2-7, with 9 bases identical to TRBD1. Germline values: CDR1 SQVTM, CDR2 ANQGSEA. V shed 4 bases and J 4 bases; nucleotides not matched to a gene: 23. This CDR3 has 19 amino acids. The CDR3 spells CSVVFLGQPSGTGIYEQYF. CDR3 nucleotides: TGCAGCGTTGTTTTTCTCGGTCAGCCTAGTGGGACAGGGATTTACGAGCAGTACTTC.

Points on this clone: Other DNA sequences in the same sample also yield this CDR3. The chain employs TRBV4-1 and TRBJ2-3; tentative D call: TRBD2 (5 bases). Germline V gives CDR1 MGHRA, CDR2 YSYEKL. V lost 1 base, J lost 1 base, and 9 bases lay in between. The CDR3 has 15 amino acids. The DNA of the CDR3 is TGCGCCAGCAGCCAAGGAAGCGGCGGCACAGATACGCAGTATTTT. Its translation is CASSQGSGGTDTQYF.

V is TRBV11-2 and J is TRBJ2-1; D is possibly TRBD1 (6 bases). The CDR3 has 16 amino acids. Germline V lookup: CDR1 SGHAT, CDR2 FQNNGV. The ends were cut back, 3 bases at V and 6 bases at J, with 18 bases in the middle. CDR3 in amino acids: CASSFVLGQGRNEQFF. The CDR3 bases are TGTGCCAGCAGCTTTGTGTTAGGCCAGGGGCGCAATGAGCAGTTCTTC.

For the CDR3, the DNA is TGCAGTGCTAGCCGAAAGGGCGAGCAGTACTTC. It specifies CSASRKGEQYF. The chain uses TRBV20-1 and TRBJ2-7; D unresolved. Germline V gene data show CDR1 as DFQATT and CDR2 as SNEGSKA (reference sequence). The CDR3 sequence is 11 residues long. V dropped 3 bases and J dropped 6 bases, with 9 bases sitting between them.

In nucleotides, the CDR3 is TGTGCCACCAAGGACAGTCCTAATTCACCCCTCCACTTT. Encoded protein: CATKDSPNSPLHF. V gene TRBV28 combines with J gene TRBJ1-6, with a tentative D call TRBD1 (6 bases). Trimming took 10 bases from V and 6 from J, leaving 13 bases between them. Germline loops: CDR1 MDHEN, CDR2 SYDVKM. CDR3 length: 13 amino acids. The entire variable domain, with the rest obtained from reference TRBV28 and TRBJ1-6, is as follows: DVKVTQSSRYLVKRTGEKVFLECVQDMDHENMFWYRQDPGLGLRLIYFSYDVKMKEKGDIPEGYSVSREKKERFSLILESASTNQTSMYLCATKDSPNSPLHFGNGTRLTVT.

The V gene is TRBV4-1, the J gene TRBJ2-3; the match to TRBD2 covers 11 bases. V lost 1 base to trimming and J lost 5 bases; unmatched junction nucleotides: 8. The CDR3 is 17 residues long. The germline V gene has CDR1 MGHRA and CDR2 YSYEKL. DNA for the CDR3: TGCGCCAGCAGCCAAGCCCTAGCGGGGGGTGCCGGAGATACGCAGTATTTT. Its translation: CASSQALAGGAGDTQYF.

The chain recombines TRBV6-5 with TRBJ2-3; no clear D. Germline lookup yields CDR1 MNHEY and CDR2 SVGAGI. V dropped 8 bases and J dropped 1 base, with 7 bases sitting between them. The length of the CDR3 is 12 residues. CDR3 coding DNA: TGTGCCAGCTCGGCAGGCACAGATACGCAGTATTTT. This codes for CASSAGTDTQYF.

This clone is a singleton in its sample. The V and J genes are TRBV7-9 and TRBJ1-3; D unresolved. Germline CDR1 and CDR2: SEHNR and FQNEAQ (reference sequence). This CDR3 is built from 15 residues. Between the trimmed V and J ends, which lost 0 bases and 6 bases, there was a span of 12 bases. In DNA form, the CDR3 reads TGTGCCAGCAGCTTAGCGGGCGGAGGCCTAAACACCATATATTTT. Amino acids: CASSLAGGGLNTIYF. Full variable domain (outside the CDR3, taken from reference TRBV7-9 and TRBJ1-3): DTGVSQNPRHKITKRGQNVTFRCDPISEHNRLYWYRQTLGQGPEFLTYFQNEAQLEKSRLLSDRFSAERPKGSFSTLEIQRTEQGDSAMYLCASSLAGGGLNTIYFGEGSWLTVV.

This chain uses TRBV5-1 with TRBJ1-1; D gene uncertain. There are 15 residues in the CDR3. The V and J ends lost 3 bases and 0 bases respectively, with 12 bases between them. Germline CDR1 SGHRS, CDR2 YFSETQ. The CDR3 loop is CASSWTGSVNTEAFF. DNA for the CDR3: TGCGCCAGCAGCTGGACGGGGAGTGTGAACACTGAAGCTTTCTTT.

This clone was observed a single time. This rearrangement joins TRBV28 to TRBJ2-2, with 8 bases fitting TRBD1. Germline lookup yields CDR1 MDHEN and CDR2 SYDVKM. The V segment lost 2 bases and the J segment 4 bases; nucleotides outside the gene matches: 9. The length of the CDR3 is 17 residues. CDR3 DNA sequence: TGTGCCAGCAGTTTAGACCCGCAGGGGGCGGGCACCGGGGAGCTGTTTTTT. Translating gives CASSLDPQGAGTGELFF.

The chain joins TRBV9 to TRBJ1-6; D might be TRBD1 (5 bases). Germline assignment: CDR1 SGDLS and CDR2 YYNGEE. V was pared by 3 bases and J by 9 bases, with 16 bases between. The CDR3 is 15 residues long. This CDR3 is CASSAELGDRSPLHF. The DNA of the CDR3 is TGTGCCAGCAGCGCCGAGTTAGGGGATCGTTCACCCCTCCACTTT.

This clone was seen once. This chain uses TRBV5-1 with TRBJ2-7; 7 bases align to TRBD1. This CDR3 has 15 residues. Germline loops: CDR1 SGHRS, CDR2 YFSETQ. The junction had 3 bases not matched to a gene; V was cut back by 0 bases and J by 0 bases. The CDR3 is CASSLEAGGSYEQYF. For the CDR3, the DNA is TGCGCCAGCAGCTTGGAGGCAGGGGGCTCCTACGAGCAGTACTTC.

The chain links TRBV28 to TRBJ2-1; D is possibly TRBD1 (5 bases). Trimming took off 8 bases at V and 8 bases at J, with 16 bases between the two ends. Germline V CDR1 and CDR2: MDHEN, SYDVKM. CDR3 length equals 13 residues. CDR3 loop: CASRPPWGYEQFF. CDR3 DNA: TGTGCCAGCCGCCCGCCGTGGGGCTATGAGCAGTTCTTC.

CDR3 DNA: TGTGCCAGCAGCTTTTTAGTTTACACCGGGGAGCTGTTTTTT. Translated, it gives CASSFLVYTGELFF. The chain couples TRBV7-9 to TRBJ2-2; D not resolved. The CDR3 has 14 residues. Trimming took 3 bases from V and 3 from J, leaving 8 bases between them. Germline V gives CDR1 SEHNR, CDR2 FQNEAQ (reference sequence).

The rearrangement links TRBV10-3 to TRBJ2-1; 12 bases align to TRBD2. Germline CDR1 reads ENHRY; CDR2 reads SYGVKD. V was pared by 6 bases and J by 5 bases, with 2 bases of the junction left unmatched. The CDR3 is 14 residues long. CDR3: CAIRRLAGDNEQFF. CDR3 nucleotides: TGTGCCATCAGGAGACTAGCGGGAGACAATGAGCAGTTCTTC.

The CDR3 coding sequence is TGTGCCAGCAGCTTTTCGGGGAACACTGAAGCTTTCTTT. It is translated as CASSFSGNTEAFF. The chain combines TRBV5-6 with TRBJ1-1, with D unclear. Trimming pared 2 bases from V and 1 base from J, leaving 6 bases between. The germline gives CDR1 SGHDT, CDR2 YYEEEE. The CDR3 totals 13 residues.

V and J are TRBV5-6 and TRBJ1-2; TRBD1 aligns across 7 bases. The ends lost 0 bases at V and 5 bases at J; junction bases unmatched: 13. Germline values: CDR1 SGHDT, CDR2 YYEEEE. The CDR3 extends over 17 amino acids. The CDR3 DNA follows: TGTGCCAGCAGCTTGGCCGAGACACGAAGGGGGCCATATGGCTACACCTTC. Translation gives CASSLAETRRGPYGYTF.

The chain links TRBV4-1 to TRBJ2-2; perhaps TRBD2 as D (6 bases). This CDR3 has 13 amino acids. The germline V gene encodes CDR1 MGHRA and CDR2 YSYEKL. The CDR3 sequence is CAISGVNTGELFF. The CDR3 DNA reads TGCGCGATTAGCGGAGTGAACACCGGGGAGCTGTTTTTT.

The chain uses TRBV24-1 and TRBJ2-3, with TRBD2 matching 8 bases. CDR1 and CDR2 (germline): KGHDR, SFDVKD. The CDR3 runs 16 residues. V trimming: 3 bases; J trimming: 6 bases; junction bases outside the gene matches: 10. In DNA form, the CDR3 reads TGTGCCACCAGTGATGAAAATAGCGGGGTTAAGGATACGCAGTATTTT. Protein: CATSDENSGVKDTQYF.

The chain recombines TRBV19 with TRBJ2-1; D uncertain. The V and J ends lost 6 bases and 4 bases respectively, with 13 bases between them. Germline V gene data show CDR1 as LNHDA and CDR2 as SQIVND (reference sequence). This CDR3 is built from 14 residues. The CDR3 nucleotides read TGTGCCAGTAGCAAGGACCTTATATACAATGAGCAGTTCTTC. Translation gives CASSKDLIYNEQFF.

This clone was found a few times. The chain recombines TRBV10-1 with TRBJ2-2; D perhaps matches TRBD1 (6 bases). There are 16 residues in the CDR3. Germline V CDR1 and CDR2: WNHNN, SYGVQD (reference sequence). V was pared by 3 bases and J by 2 bases, with 13 bases between. The CDR3 spells CASSDLGTRNTGELFF. The DNA of the CDR3 is TGCGCCAGCAGTGACCTCGGGACACGAAACACCGGGGAGCTGTTTTTT.

The chain couples TRBV7-2 to TRBJ2-2; D ambiguous. Germline values: CDR1 SGHTA, CDR2 FQGNSA. This CDR3 comprises 14 residues. V lost 0 bases and J 4 bases, leaving 6 bases between the germline ends. The CDR3 sequence: CASSLAFATGELFF. The CDR3 DNA follows: TGTGCCAGCAGCTTAGCATTTGCCACCGGGGAGCTGTTTTTT. Filled out from reference TRBV7-2 and TRBJ2-2, the complete variable domain reads GAGVSQSPSNKVTEKGKDVELRCDPISGHTALYWYRQSLGQGLEFLIYFQGNSAPDKSGLPSDRFSAERTGGSVSTLTIQRTQQEDSAVYLCASSLAFATGELFFGEGSRLTVL.

The J gene is TRBJ1-2, the V gene TRBV6-1; D is unresolved. V lost 10 bases, J lost 4 bases, and 13 bases lay in between. Germline V gene lookup returns CDR1 MNHNS and CDR2 SASEGT. The CDR3 totals 12 residues. The CDR3 here is CAIGGIFYGYTF. Here the CDR3 DNA reads TGTGCCATCGGCGGGATTTTCTATGGCTACACCTTC.

The chain uses TRBV7-2 and TRBJ2-3; D possibly corresponds to TRBD1 (6 bases). The CDR3 extends over 15 amino acids. V lost 3 bases, J lost 6 bases, and 16 bases lay in between. Germline V gene sequence: CDR1 SGHTA, CDR2 FQGNSA. This CDR3 is CASSFGPRGGDTQYF. In DNA, the CDR3 is TGTGCCAGCAGCTTCGGTCCCAGGGGTGGTGATACGCAGTATTTT.

This chain links TRBV19 with TRBJ2-3, with 8 bases fitting TRBD1. Germline V gene lookup returns CDR1 LNHDA and CDR2 SQIVND (reference sequence). The CDR3 is 15 amino acids. The junction had 7 bases not matched to a gene; V was cut back by 3 bases and J by 5 bases. The CDR3 region has the DNA TGTGCCAGTAGTATCAGCAGGGGGCACGGAGATACGCAGTATTTT. It is translated as CASSISRGHGDTQYF.

The V gene is TRBV15, the J gene TRBJ2-1; 8 bases fit TRBD1. The CDR3 runs to 13 residues. After removal of 5 bases from V and 9 bases from J, the junction contained 6 bases not matched to a gene. CDR1 LNHNV and CDR2 YYDKDF come from the germline V gene (reference sequence). The DNA for the CDR3 is TGTGCCACCAGCCGGACAGGGAAAAGTGAGCAGTTCTTC. Translation: CATSRTGKSEQFF.

This chain connects TRBV5-1 to TRBJ2-1; D may be TRBD2 (6 bases). Germline assignment: CDR1 SGHRS and CDR2 YFSETQ. The V end was cut by 3 bases, the J end by 2 bases, with 12 bases between. The CDR3 runs to 15 residues. The CDR3 DNA sequence: TGCGCCAGCAGCTCCCAGGGACTGACCTACAATGAGCAGTTCTTC. Protein: CASSSQGLTYNEQFF.